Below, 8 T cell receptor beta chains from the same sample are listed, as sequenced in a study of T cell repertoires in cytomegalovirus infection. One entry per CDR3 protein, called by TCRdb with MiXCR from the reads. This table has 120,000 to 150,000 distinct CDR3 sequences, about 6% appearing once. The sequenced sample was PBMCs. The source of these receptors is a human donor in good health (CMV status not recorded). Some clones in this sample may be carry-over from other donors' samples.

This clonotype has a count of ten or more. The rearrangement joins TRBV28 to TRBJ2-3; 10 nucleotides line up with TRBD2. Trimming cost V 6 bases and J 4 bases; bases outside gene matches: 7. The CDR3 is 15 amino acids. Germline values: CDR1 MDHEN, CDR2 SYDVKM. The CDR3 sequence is CASSPGLAHADTQYF. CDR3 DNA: TGTGCCAGCAGCCCGGGACTAGCGCATGCAGATACGCAGTATTTT.

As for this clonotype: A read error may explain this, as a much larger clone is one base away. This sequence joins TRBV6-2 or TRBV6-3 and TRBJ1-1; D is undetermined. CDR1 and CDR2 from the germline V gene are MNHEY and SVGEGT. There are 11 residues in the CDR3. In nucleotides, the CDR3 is TGTGCCAGCTCCGACCGGTATGAAGCTTACTTT. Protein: CASSDRYEAYF.

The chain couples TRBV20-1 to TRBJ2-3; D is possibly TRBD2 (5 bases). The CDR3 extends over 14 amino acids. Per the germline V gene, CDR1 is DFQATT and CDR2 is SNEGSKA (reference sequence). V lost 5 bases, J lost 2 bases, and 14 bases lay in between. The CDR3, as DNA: TGCAGTGCTGTTAAAGCGGTAAACACAGATACGCAGTATTTT. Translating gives CSAVKAVNTDTQYF.

This chain's CDR3 is CASSQGIPRQETQYF. The DNA for the CDR3 is TGTGCCAGCAGCCAAGGCATCCCTAGACAAGAGACCCAGTACTTC. The chain employs TRBV3-1 and TRBJ2-5; D is ambiguous. With 1 base removed from V and 2 bases from J, the gap between germline ends came to 11 bases. Germline V CDR1 and CDR2: LGHDT, YNNKEL (reference sequence). This CDR3 has 15 residues.

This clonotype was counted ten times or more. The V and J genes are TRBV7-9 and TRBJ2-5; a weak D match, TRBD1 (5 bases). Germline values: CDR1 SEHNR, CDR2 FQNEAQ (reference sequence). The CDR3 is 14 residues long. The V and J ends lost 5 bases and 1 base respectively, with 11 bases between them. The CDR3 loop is CASSAYRSQETQYF. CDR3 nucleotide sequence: TGTGCCAGCAGCGCGTACAGGTCCCAAGAGACCCAGTACTTC.

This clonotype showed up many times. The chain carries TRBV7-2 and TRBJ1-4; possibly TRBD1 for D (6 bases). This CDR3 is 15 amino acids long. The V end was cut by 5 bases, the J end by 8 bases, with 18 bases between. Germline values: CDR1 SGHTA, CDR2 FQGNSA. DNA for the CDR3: TGTGCCAGCAGCCCAGAGCACAGGGTAACCGAAAAACTGTTTTTT. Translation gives CASSPEHRVTEKLFF.

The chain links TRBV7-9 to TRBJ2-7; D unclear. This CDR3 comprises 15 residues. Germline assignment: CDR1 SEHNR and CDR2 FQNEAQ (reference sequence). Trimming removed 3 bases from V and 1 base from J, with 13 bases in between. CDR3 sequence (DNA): TGTGCCAGCAGCTTCGGTCCTAAAGGGTCCTACGAGCAGTACTTC. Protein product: CASSFGPKGSYEQYF.

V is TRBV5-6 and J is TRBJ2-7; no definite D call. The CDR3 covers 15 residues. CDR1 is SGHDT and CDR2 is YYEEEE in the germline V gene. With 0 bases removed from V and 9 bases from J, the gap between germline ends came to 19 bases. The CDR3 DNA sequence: TGTGCCAGCAGCTTGGGTACAGCAAAAATCTCAGGGCAGTACTTC. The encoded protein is CASSLGTAKISGQYF.